This entry lists 4 T cell receptor beta chains sequenced from one sample in a study of PD-L1 blockade in urothelial cancer. The protocol was immunoSEQ multiplex PCR, while the TCRdb copy is restricted to in-frame clones and leaves out a portion. This sample carries roughly 29,000 clones, roughly 80% of them seen once, and the ten largest clones take approximately 2.1%. The sample consisted of PBMCs, taken around atezolizumab (anti-PD-L1) treatment. The receptors originated from a man aged 50 to 60 with urothelial cancer.

The chain combines TRBV6-4 with TRBJ1-2; no clear D. The ends were cut back, 0 bases at V and 3 bases at J, with 8 bases in the middle. Germline CDR1 reads MRHNA; CDR2 reads SNTAGT. This CDR3 spans 14 amino acids. CDR3 nucleotide sequence: TGTGCCAGCAGTGACTCAGGGAGTCACTATGGCTACACCTTC. Amino acid sequence: CASSDSGSHYGYTF.

This clone has only one observation. The rearrangement joins TRBV6-1 to TRBJ2-7; 7 bases align to TRBD1. There are 13 residues in the CDR3. Germline CDR1 and CDR2: MNHNS and SASEGT. V shed 6 bases, J shed 3 bases, and the junction held 5 bases outside the gene matches. For the CDR3, the DNA is TGTGCCAGCAGCCCGGGACAGTACTACGAGCAGTACGTC. This translates into CASSPGQYYEQYV.

This clone was counted between two and nine times. The gene calls are TRBV6-1 and TRBJ2-5; no clear D gene. The CDR3 covers 14 residues. Trimming took 1 base from V and 2 from J, leaving 8 bases between them. The germline V gene encodes CDR1 MNHNS and CDR2 SASEGT. Written as DNA, the CDR3 is TGTGCCAGCAGTGAAGGGGCAGCTCAAGAGACCCAGTACTTC. Amino acid sequence: CASSEGAAQETQYF.

This clone was observed a handful of times. The chain combines TRBV5-1 with TRBJ2-5, with a possible D match to TRBD2 (7 bases). The V gene's germline CDR1 is SGHRS and CDR2 YFSETQ. The CDR3 extends over 15 amino acids. Trimming took off 2 bases at V and 1 base at J, with 12 bases between the two ends. CDR3 amino acids: CASSFRGGAQETQYF. The CDR3 nucleotides are TGCGCCAGCAGCTTTAGGGGGGGGGCCCAAGAGACCCAGTACTTC. Drawing the rest from reference TRBV5-1 and TRBJ2-5, the complete variable domain is KAGVTQTPRYLIKTRGQQVTLSCSPISGHRSVSWYQQTPGQGLQFLFEYFSETQRNKGNFPGRFSGRQFSNSRSEMNVSTLELGDSALYLCASSFRGGAQETQYFGPGTRLLVL.